These 28 T cell receptor beta chains were all obtained from the same sample, sequenced in a study of molecular identifiers for immune sequencing clone quantification. One entry per CDR3 protein, called by TCRdb with MiXCR from the PCR reads. The data show more than 60,000 distinct CDR3 sequences, less than 20% seen once. The sample comprised naive CD8+ T cells from blood, with Jurkat cell RNA spiked in. Subset defined: FACS-sorted CD8+CD4-CCR7+CD45RA+ naive T cells. The receptors shown here come from a human donor in good health. Some libraries in this study had Jurkat cell RNA spiked in.

Many counts were recorded for this clonotype. The rearrangement uses TRBV7-6 and TRBJ2-1, with 10 bases that match TRBD2. Germline CDR1 SGHVS, CDR2 FNYEAQ. V was clipped by 1 base and J by 7 bases; unmatched bases: 4. CDR3 size: 15 residues. The CDR3: CASSLVAGGTNEQFF. The DNA of the CDR3 is TGTGCCAGCAGCTTAGTAGCGGGAGGAACTAATGAGCAGTTCTTC.

This clonotype was seen only a few times. A clone one base away is much larger, so this may be a read error. The V gene is TRBV7-8, the J gene TRBJ1-1, with a possible D match to TRBD1 (5 bases). In germline, CDR1 is SGHVS, CDR2 FQNEAQ. CDR3 size: 17 residues. With 8 bases removed from V and 1 base from J, the gap between germline ends came to 23 bases. CDR3 nucleotide sequence: TGTGCCAGCGGCGAGACGGGGGGGGGAGACCGGAACACTGAAGCTTTCTTT. This translates into CASGETGGGDRNTEAFF.

This clonotype was seen many times. This chain connects TRBV6-5 to TRBJ2-7; TRBD1 is a possible D gene (5 bases). The CDR3 consists of 14 residues. The germline V and J ends were trimmed by 0 bases and 3 bases, with 9 bases remaining between them. Looked up from germline, CDR1 is MNHEY and CDR2 is SVGAGI. The CDR3 sequence: CASSYSGQYYEQYF. CDR3 nucleotide sequence: TGTGCCAGCAGTTACTCAGGACAATACTACGAGCAGTACTTC.

DNA for the CDR3: TGTGCCAGCACTTCTACAGTGTTACGGTCGGATTTTGGCTACACCTTC. Its protein product is CASTSTVLRSDFGYTF. J is TRBJ1-2 and V is TRBV6-2 or TRBV6-3; the D is unclear. Germline assignment: CDR1 MNHEY and CDR2 SVGEGT. The CDR3 is 16 amino acids. V lost 7 bases and J 7 bases, leaving 25 bases between the germline ends.

This clonotype was counted a few times. A junction boundary mismatches the germline segment, possibly from a read error. The genes are TRBV20-1 and TRBJ2-3; D might be TRBD1 (5 bases). The V gene's germline CDR1 is DFQATT and CDR2 SNEGSKA (reference sequence). The CDR3 spans 14 residues. CDR3 nucleotide sequence: TGCAGTGCTAGGGGTCACTACCCCACAGGTACGCAGTATTTT. Its translation: CSARGHYPTGTQYF.

This clonotype was picked up a small number of times. The chain recombines TRBV18 with TRBJ1-3; possibly TRBD1 for D (5 bases). Germline assignment: CDR1 KGHSH and CDR2 LQKENI. The CDR3 sequence is 16 residues long. The V and J ends lost 4 bases and 4 bases respectively, with 17 bases between them. The CDR3 DNA reads TGTGCCAGCTCACGCCCGGGGACCATAACGGGAAACACCATATATTTT. Its translation: CASSRPGTITGNTIYF.

This clonotype has more than one count but fewer than ten. V gene TRBV7-6 combines with J gene TRBJ2-3, with D possibly matching TRBD1 (5 bases). V lost 0 bases and J 0 bases, leaving 10 bases between the germline ends. Germline-derived CDR1 and CDR2 are SGHVS and FNYEAQ. CDR3 length equals 16 residues. The CDR3 loop reads CASSLAVRVSTDTQYF. CDR3 coding DNA: TGTGCCAGCAGCTTAGCTGTCAGGGTTAGCACAGATACGCAGTATTTT.

The sample holds many counts of this clonotype. The chain combines TRBV6-5 with TRBJ2-7; 11 bases align to TRBD1. The CDR3 runs 14 residues. V lost 2 bases, J lost 4 bases, and 1 base stayed unmatched. Germline CDR1 and CDR2: MNHEY and SVGAGI. CDR3: CASSYGQGAYEQYF. The CDR3 DNA reads TGTGCCAGCAGTTACGGACAGGGGGCTTACGAGCAGTACTTC.

This clonotype was seen repeatedly, ten times or more. The genes are TRBV6-5 and TRBJ2-7; maybe TRBD1 (7 bases). V lost 8 bases, J lost 6 bases, and 23 bases lay in between. The CDR3 is 15 residues long. Germline CDR1 reads MNHEY; CDR2 reads SVGAGI. CDR3 residues: CASSSGGSLGTEQYF. DNA for the CDR3: TGTGCCAGCTCATCAGGGGGGAGTTTAGGTACCGAGCAGTACTTC.

A word on this clonotype: A read error may account for a junction end that differs from germline. The gene calls are TRBV4-2 and TRBJ1-4; no clear D gene. Germline V gene lookup returns CDR1 LGHNA and CDR2 YNFKEQ. This CDR3 comprises 15 residues. CDR3 bases: TGTGCCAGCAGCCCGTGGTTTACTGGGGAGGAAAAACTGGTTTTT. This encodes CASSPWFTGEEKLVF.

This clonotype was picked up many times. This rearrangement joins TRBV13 to TRBJ1-2, with a tentative D call TRBD1 (5 bases). In germline, CDR1 is PRHDT, CDR2 FYEKMQ (reference sequence). The V gene lost 5 bases and the J gene lost 2 bases, with 12 bases spanning the gap. The CDR3 covers 14 residues. The CDR3 spells CASSQAQGNYGYTF. The CDR3 DNA sequence: TGTGCCAGCAGCCAAGCGCAGGGAAACTATGGCTACACCTTC. Full variable domain (rest looked up from reference TRBV13 and TRBJ1-2): AAGVIQSPRHLIKEKRETATLKCYPIPRHDTVYWYQQGPGQDPQFLISFYEKMQSDKGSIPDRFSAQQFSDYHSELNMSSLELGDSALYFCASSQAQGNYGYTFGSGTRLTVV.

This clonotype was picked up many times. The chain employs TRBV7-6 and TRBJ1-1, with no clear D. Germline values: CDR1 SGHVS, CDR2 FNYEAQ. The CDR3 length is 12 residues. The germline V and J ends were trimmed by 1 base and 8 bases, with 8 bases remaining between them. CDR3 in DNA: TGTGCCAGCAGCTTAGGGACCGGGGAAGCTTTCTTT. Its protein product is CASSLGTGEAFF. The entire variable domain, with the rest obtained from reference TRBV7-6 and TRBJ1-1, is as follows: GAGVSQSPRYKVTKRGQDVALRCDPISGHVSLYWYRQALGQGPEFLTYFNYEAQQDKSGLPNDRFSAERPEGSISTLTIQRTEQRDSAMYRCASSLGTGEAFFGQGTRLTVV.

This clonotype was observed a few times. The chain recombines TRBV27 with TRBJ2-3; 11 nucleotides align to TRBD1. Per germline, CDR1 MNHEY and CDR2 SMNVEV (reference sequence). This CDR3 has 16 residues. Unmatched junction bases numbered 5, after V lost 4 bases and J lost 2 bases. CDR3 DNA: TGTGCCAGCAGTTCCGGGACAGGGGGGTTCACAGATACGCAGTATTTT. Amino acids: CASSSGTGGFTDTQYF.

Comments on this clonotype: One base away lies a much larger clone, so this may be a sequencing read error. The genes are TRBV2 and TRBJ1-1; 10 nucleotides match TRBD1. The CDR3 is 15 amino acids. Unmatched junction bases numbered 12, after V lost 11 bases and J lost 3 bases. Germline V lookup: CDR1 SNHLY, CDR2 FYNNEI. The CDR3 here is CAGRGAGTGDTEAFF. CDR3 nucleotides: TGTGCCGGTCGAGGCGCCGGGACAGGGGACACTGAAGCTTTCTTT.

The sample holds many counts of this clonotype. This rearrangement joins TRBV5-1 to TRBJ2-3, with 11 bases matching TRBD2. Germline V gene lookup returns CDR1 SGHRS and CDR2 YFSETQ. V was clipped by 0 bases and J by 0 bases; unmatched bases: 6. The CDR3 is 18 residues long. DNA for the CDR3: TGCGCCAGCAGCTTGGCTGGACTAGCGGGTTCTAGCACAGATACGCAGTATTTT. This codes for CASSLAGLAGSSTDTQYF.

About this clonotype itself: This sequence may be a read error, since a much larger clone differs from it by one base. The chain recombines TRBV12-3 or TRBV12-4 with TRBJ2-7; D may be TRBD1 (6 bases). The CDR3 sequence is 16 residues long. The CDR3, as DNA: TGTGCCAGCAGTTTCCCGCCATCTGGACAGCCCTACGAGCGGTACTTC. Translating gives CASSFPPSGQPYERYF.

On this clonotype itself: One base away lies a much larger clone, so this may be a sequencing read error. The chain joins TRBV12-3 or TRBV12-4 to TRBJ2-1, with 7 bases aligning to TRBD2. Trimming at V came to 5 bases and at J to 0 bases, leaving 7 bases not matched to a gene. The CDR3 is made up of 16 amino acids. The CDR3 bases are TGTGCCAGCAGTCCCCCTAGCGGCGCCTCCTACAATGAGCAGTTCTTC. Protein sequence: CASSPPSGASYNEQFF.

The chain carries TRBV2 and TRBJ2-6; 7 nucleotides line up with TRBD2. The CDR3 sequence is 15 residues long. Germline V gives CDR1 SNHLY, CDR2 FYNNEI. V shed 6 bases and J 2 bases; nucleotides not matched to a gene: 4. CDR3 in amino acids: CASSWAGAGANVLTF. The DNA of the CDR3 is TGTGCCAGCAGCTGGGCGGGGGCTGGGGCCAACGTCCTGACTTTC.

In its sample, this clonotype was seen a few times. The chain links TRBV5-6 to TRBJ2-7, with no clear D. V was pared by 9 bases and J by 2 bases, with 9 bases between. From germline, CDR1 is SGHDT and CDR2 YYEEEE. The CDR3 has 11 residues. The CDR3 DNA reads TGTGCCAAAGTCCGACCCTACGAGCAGTACTTC. This encodes CAKVRPYEQYF.

This clonotype was recorded at least ten times. The chain carries TRBV4-1 and TRBJ2-7; TRBD1 matches 8 bases. Per germline, CDR1 MGHRA and CDR2 YSYEKL. V trimming: 5 bases; J trimming: 3 bases; junction bases outside the gene matches: 6. CDR3 size: 14 residues. The CDR3 reads CASSNRQGNYEQYF. In DNA form, the CDR3 reads TGCGCCAGCAGCAATAGACAGGGGAACTACGAGCAGTACTTC.

As to this clonotype: A single base separates this from a much larger clone, so it may be a read error. The rearrangement links TRBV4-3 to TRBJ2-7; tentatively, D is TRBD2 (6 bases). In germline, CDR1 is LGHNA, CDR2 YSLEER. This CDR3 is built from 16 residues. Trimming removed 1 base at V and 1 base at J, with 14 bases between. Written as DNA, the CDR3 is TGCGCCAGCAGCCAAGGTAGGCGGGGCCCTTCCTACGAGCAGTACTTC. Translating gives CASSQGRRGPSYEQYF.

This clonotype was counted once. This may be a read error, as it is one base from a much larger clone. The chain carries TRBV5-6 and TRBJ2-7; tentatively, D is TRBD1 (6 bases). Germline V gene data show CDR1 as SGHDT and CDR2 as YYEEEE. The CDR3 is made up of 17 amino acids. The CDR3 loop is CASSTYGRGLTSHEQYF. For the CDR3, the DNA is TGTGCCAGCAGCACCTACGGCAGGGGCCTAACCTCCCACGAGCAGTACTTC.

At least ten counts were recorded for this clonotype. V is TRBV7-8 and J is TRBJ2-1; TRBD2 agrees at 12 bases. Unmatched junction bases numbered 4, after V lost 3 bases and J lost 4 bases. Looked up from germline, CDR1 is SGHVS and CDR2 is FQNEAQ. The CDR3 covers 16 residues. The CDR3 DNA reads as TGTGCCAGCAGCTTCCGGACTAGCGGGATATACAATGAGCAGTTCTTC. This translates into CASSFRTSGIYNEQFF.

The rearrangement uses TRBV11-2 and TRBJ2-1, with 7 bases aligning to TRBD2. Looked up from germline, CDR1 is SGHAT and CDR2 is FQNNGV. This CDR3 spans 15 amino acids. The junction had 0 bases not matched to a gene; V was cut back by 1 base and J by 0 bases. The CDR3 spells CASSLASGSYNEQFF. CDR3 DNA sequence: TGTGCCAGCAGCTTAGCTAGCGGCTCCTACAATGAGCAGTTCTTC.

This clonotype was counted at least ten times. This rearrangement joins TRBV3-1 to TRBJ2-5; 10 positions agree with TRBD1. The trim removed 0 bases at V and 2 bases at J, leaving 9 bases unmatched. The CDR3 extends over 18 amino acids. CDR1 and CDR2 (germline): LGHDT, YNNKEL (reference sequence). The CDR3 nucleotides are TGTGCCAGCAGCCAAGAAGTTTGGACAGGGGGGTCTCAAGAGACCCAGTACTTC. Translation gives CASSQEVWTGGSQETQYF.

In this sample, this clonotype turned up many times. V and J are TRBV12-3 or TRBV12-4 and TRBJ2-3, with D possibly TRBD2 on 6 matching bases. V lost 7 bases and J 7 bases, leaving 9 bases between the germline ends. The CDR3 is made up of 11 amino acids. The CDR3 loop reads CASMGGYTQYF. In nucleotides, the CDR3 is TGTGCCAGCATGGGGGGTTATACGCAGTATTTT.

This clonotype occurred many times. V usage is TRBV29-1 and J usage is TRBJ2-7, with 8 bases fitting TRBD1. This CDR3 is built from 13 residues. V lost 7 bases, J lost 3 bases, and 8 bases stayed unmatched. Germline values: CDR1 SQVTM, CDR2 ANQGSEA. The CDR3 spells CSASSGTGYEQYF. The DNA of the CDR3 is TGCAGCGCCTCGTCCGGGACAGGCTACGAGCAGTACTTC.

This clonotype was counted ten times or more. The germline gene is not matched at one end of the junction; a read error may be the cause. This sequence joins TRBV10-3 and TRBJ1-2; D is ambiguous. Germline V gene lookup returns CDR1 ENHRY and CDR2 SYGVKD. CDR3 size: 11 residues. The CDR3 DNA sequence: TGTGCCTTCAGGTCGGGCCATGGCTACACCTTC. This translates into CAFRSGHGYTF.